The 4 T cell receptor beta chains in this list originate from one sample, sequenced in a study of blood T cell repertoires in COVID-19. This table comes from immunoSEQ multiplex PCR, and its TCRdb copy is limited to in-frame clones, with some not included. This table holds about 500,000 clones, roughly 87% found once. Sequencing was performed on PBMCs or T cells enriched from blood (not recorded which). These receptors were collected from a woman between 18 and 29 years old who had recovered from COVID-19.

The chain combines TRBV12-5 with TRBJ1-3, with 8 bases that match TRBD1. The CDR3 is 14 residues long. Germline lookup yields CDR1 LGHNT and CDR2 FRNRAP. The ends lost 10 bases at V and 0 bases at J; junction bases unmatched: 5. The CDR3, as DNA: TGTGCTACCGGGACAGGATTCTCTGGAAACACCATATATTTT. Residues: CATGTGFSGNTIYF.

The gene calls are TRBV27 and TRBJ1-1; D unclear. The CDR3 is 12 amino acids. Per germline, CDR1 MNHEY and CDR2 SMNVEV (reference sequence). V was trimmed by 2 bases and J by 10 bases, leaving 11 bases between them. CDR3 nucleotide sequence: TGTGCCAGCAGTTTAGTGAACTTCCCAGCTTTCTTT. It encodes CASSLVNFPAFF.

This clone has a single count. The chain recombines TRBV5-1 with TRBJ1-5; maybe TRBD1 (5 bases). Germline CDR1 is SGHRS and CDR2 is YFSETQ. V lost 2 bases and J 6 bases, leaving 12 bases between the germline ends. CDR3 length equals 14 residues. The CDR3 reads CASSLRGMGQPQHF. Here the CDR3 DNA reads TGCGCCAGCAGCTTAAGGGGTATGGGTCAGCCCCAGCATTTT.

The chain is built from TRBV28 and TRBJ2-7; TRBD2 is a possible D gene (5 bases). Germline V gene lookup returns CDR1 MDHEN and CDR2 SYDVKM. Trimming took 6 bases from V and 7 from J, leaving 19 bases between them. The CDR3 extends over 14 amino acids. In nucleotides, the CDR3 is TGTGCCAGCAGCCCCGGCCTGGACTCGAGGGAGCAGTACTTC. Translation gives CASSPGLDSREQYF.